Each of the 20 T cell receptor beta chains below was sequenced from the same sample in a study of T cell responses to AZD1222 COVID-19 vaccine. Generated by immunoSEQ multiplex PCR, the TCRdb table keeps only in-frame clones and is missing some. The table lists 90,000 to 120,000 clones, about 90% of them singletons. The sample in question was peripheral blood, obtained 28 days after the second AZD1222 dose. These receptors were obtained from an adult who received the AZD1222 COVID-19 vaccine.

This clone was recorded once. J is TRBJ1-1 and V is TRBV29-1; D not certain. The CDR3 totals 11 residues. CDR1 SQVTM and CDR2 ANQGSEA come from the germline V gene. Trimming cost V 4 bases and J 1 base, with 4 bases left between them. The CDR3 bases are TGCAGCGTTGCCCGGAACACTGAAGCTTTCTTT. This codes for CSVARNTEAFF.

This chain connects TRBV7-9 to TRBJ2-5; D is perhaps TRBD2 (5 bases). This CDR3 contains 11 residues. V was cut by 6 bases and J by 5 bases, with 7 bases left in between. Germline CDR1 is SEHNR and CDR2 is FQNEAQ (reference sequence). The CDR3, as DNA: TGTGCCAGCAGTCGGAGGGAGACCCAGTACTTC. Translated: CASSRRETQYF.

The chain joins TRBV9 to TRBJ1-2, with a weak D call TRBD1 (6 bases). The CDR3 extends over 14 amino acids. Per the germline V gene, CDR1 is SGDLS and CDR2 is YYNGEE. Deletions cut 6 bases from V and 0 bases from J, with 12 bases between. The chain's CDR3 is CASTVGGTNYGYTF. Written as DNA, the CDR3 is TGTGCCAGCACCGTGGGGGGCACTAACTATGGCTACACCTTC.

Notes on this clone: An end of the junction differs from the germline gene, which may be a read error. This rearrangement joins TRBV7-9 to TRBJ2-2; TRBD1 matches at 7 bases. Germline CDR1 and CDR2: SEHNR and FQNEAQ (reference sequence). The CDR3 is 12 residues long. CDR3 coding DNA: TGTGCCAGCGCTGTGGGGACAGCTTCCCCCCATTTT. This translates into CASAVGTASPHF.

The chain combines TRBV7-8 with TRBJ1-1, with D uncertain. This CDR3 has 10 residues. Trimming cost V 10 bases and J 1 base, with 4 bases left between them. CDR1 is SGHVS and CDR2 is FQNEAQ in the germline V gene. Written as DNA, the CDR3 is TGTGCCATAGGGAACACTGAAGCTTTCTTT. Its protein is CAIGNTEAFF.

The CDR3 DNA reads TGTGCCAGTAGTCTTAGACTAGCGGGGGGTACAGATACGCAGTATTTT. Protein sequence: CASSLRLAGGTDTQYF. This chain links TRBV19 with TRBJ2-3; 13 bases fit TRBD2. Trimming at V came to 5 bases and at J to 3 bases, leaving 5 bases not matched to a gene. Germline V gene sequence: CDR1 LNHDA, CDR2 SQIVND (reference sequence). The CDR3 extends over 16 amino acids. Variable domain in full (rest from reference TRBV19 and TRBJ2-3): DGGITQSPKYLFRKEGQNVTLSCEQNLNHDAMYWYRQDPGQGLRLIYYSQIVNDFQKGDIAEGYSVSREKKESFPLTVTSAQKNPTAFYLCASSLRLAGGTDTQYFGPGTRLTVL.

The rearrangement joins TRBV18 to TRBJ1-1, with D uncertain. CDR1 and CDR2 (germline): KGHSH, LQKENI. Trimming removed 2 bases from V and 1 base from J, with 11 bases in between. The CDR3 is 15 amino acids. CDR3 in DNA: TGTGCCAGCTCACCAGATAGGACGACGAACACTGAAGCTTTCTTT. Translated, it gives CASSPDRTTNTEAFF.

The chain is built from TRBV5-6 and TRBJ2-7; TRBD1 aligns across 7 bases. Germline-derived CDR1 and CDR2 are SGHDT and YYEEEE. Unmatched junction bases numbered 9, after V lost 4 bases and J lost 2 bases. The CDR3 is 15 residues long. CDR3 coding DNA: TGTGCCAGCAGCAAATGGGACAGCCTAACCTACGAGCAGTACTTC. As protein: CASSKWDSLTYEQYF.

This sequence joins TRBV6-5 and TRBJ2-7, with D possibly matching TRBD2 (7 bases). Trimming stripped 8 bases from V and 3 bases from J, with 14 bases between. Looked up from germline, CDR1 is MNHEY and CDR2 is SVGAGI. The CDR3 totals 13 residues. CDR3: CASGYREGYEQYF. CDR3 nucleotides: TGTGCCAGCGGGTACAGGGAGGGCTACGAGCAGTACTTC.

V gene TRBV18 combines with J gene TRBJ1-2; tentative D call: TRBD1 (6 bases). The CDR3 has 13 amino acids. V lost 6 bases and J lost 1, with 9 bases in between. Germline CDR1 reads KGHSH; CDR2 reads LQKENI. This CDR3 is CASSLQGNYGYTF. The CDR3 DNA reads TGTGCCAGCTCTTTACAGGGTAACTATGGCTACACCTTC.

The CDR3 nucleotides are TGCGCCAGCAGCCTGGCTTCCGGGACAGGGCGGTCACCCCTCCACTTT. The encoded protein is CASSLASGTGRSPLHF. The rearrangement uses TRBV4-1 and TRBJ1-6; 9 bases agree with TRBD1. The CDR3 length is 16 residues. CDR1 is MGHRA, CDR2 YSYEKL, per germline. V dropped 4 bases and J dropped 10; count of bases not matched to a gene: 11.

The chain uses TRBV7-6 and TRBJ2-7; 10 nucleotides match TRBD2. Germline V lookup: CDR1 SGHVS, CDR2 FNYEAQ. V gave up 5 bases and J gave up 6 bases; unmatched junction bases: 10. This CDR3 has 15 residues. CDR3 DNA: TGTGCCAGCAGCGTAGGGACTAGCGTTTTAGGCGAGCAGTACTTC. Protein sequence: CASSVGTSVLGEQYF.

The V and J genes are TRBV3-1 (or the pseudogene TRBV3-2) and TRBJ2-2, with a weak D call TRBD2 (6 bases). Germline values: CDR1 LGHDT, CDR2 YNNKEL (reference sequence). The CDR3 runs 16 residues. V gave up 5 bases and J gave up 5 bases, with 18 bases separating them. The CDR3 sequence: CASSSEGSGLTGELFF. The CDR3 DNA is TGTGCCAGCAGCTCGGAGGGTTCAGGCTTGACCGGGGAGCTGTTTTTT.

This clone was observed a single time. V gene TRBV12-3 or TRBV12-4 combines with J gene TRBJ1-2; maybe TRBD1 (6 bases). The CDR3 length is 11 residues. The germline V and J ends were trimmed by 7 bases and 5 bases, with 8 bases remaining between them. As DNA, the CDR3 is TGTGCCAGCACCACAGGGTATGGCTACACCTTC. It translates to CASTTGYGYTF.

This chain uses TRBV2 with TRBJ1-5; no definite D call. Deletions cut 4 bases from V and 4 bases from J, with 11 bases between. There are 14 residues in the CDR3. Per the germline V gene, CDR1 is SNHLY and CDR2 is FYNNEI. CDR3 bases: TGTGCCAGCAGTGTCTCCGACCCTAATCAGCCCCAGCATTTT. Translated: CASSVSDPNQPQHF.

J is TRBJ1-2 and V is TRBV10-3; TRBD1 agrees at 9 bases. Germline V gives CDR1 ENHRY, CDR2 SYGVKD. The CDR3 covers 16 residues. V gave up 2 bases and J gave up 1 base; unmatched junction bases: 5. This chain's CDR3 is CAISEPRGQGNYGYTF. CDR3 coding DNA: TGTGCCATCAGTGAGCCTAGGGGACAGGGTAACTATGGCTACACCTTC.

V gene TRBV3-1 (or the pseudogene TRBV3-2) combines with J gene TRBJ1-4, with 7 positions matching TRBD1. CDR1 is LGHDT, CDR2 YNNKEL, per germline (reference sequence). The CDR3 covers 15 residues. The V segment lost 6 bases and the J segment 1 base; nucleotides outside the gene matches: 5. The CDR3, as DNA: TGTGCCAGCAGTCCTACAGGGGTAACTAATGAAAAACTGTTTTTT. Translating it yields CASSPTGVTNEKLFF.

The chain combines TRBV11-2 with TRBJ1-1; D perhaps matches TRBD1 (5 bases). Between the trimmed V and J ends, which lost 3 bases and 4 bases, there was a span of 12 bases. The CDR3 covers 14 residues. Germline CDR1 is SGHAT and CDR2 is FQNNGV. CDR3 sequence: CASSFRYRGTEAFF. The CDR3 DNA reads as TGTGCCAGCAGCTTTAGGTATAGGGGCACTGAAGCTTTCTTT.

V usage is TRBV3-1 (or the pseudogene TRBV3-2) and J usage is TRBJ2-3; D possibly corresponds to TRBD1 (5 bases). The germline V gene encodes CDR1 LGHDT and CDR2 YNNKEL (reference sequence). Trimming took 4 bases from V and 3 from J, leaving 11 bases between them. The CDR3 has 14 residues. The DNA of the CDR3 is TGTGCCAGCAGCCCAAACCAGGGTACAGATACGCAGTATTTT. It specifies CASSPNQGTDTQYF.

The chain couples TRBV12-3 or TRBV12-4 to TRBJ1-5; unclear D gene. The CDR3 is made up of 13 amino acids. Trimming took 3 bases from V and 0 from J, leaving 3 bases between them. The CDR3 DNA is TGTGCCAGCAGTTTGGATAGCAATCAGCCCCAGCATTTT. As protein: CASSLDSNQPQHF.